This T cell receptor (beta chain) derives from a study of T cells after yellow fever vaccination. This CDR3 has 14 residues. Trimming cost V 4 bases and J 6 bases, with 13 bases left between them. Germline V CDR1 and CDR2: MNHEY, SMNVEV (reference sequence). TCRdb re-analysed the 5' RACE reads in MiXCR, keeping a single row per CDR3 protein. Of just under 600,000 distinct CDR3 sequences listed, 13% are singletons. The sequence came from a man aged 30 to 45 who received the YFV17D yellow fever vaccine. V is TRBV27 and J is TRBJ1-5, with D maybe TRBD1 (6 bases). The source material was PBMCs, sampled on the day of the yellow fever booster vaccination. This CDR3 reads CASSSGQLSQPQHF. CDR3 sequence (DNA): TGTGCCAGCAGTTCTGGACAGCTTTCTCAGCCCCAGCATTTT.